The T cell receptor (beta chain) described here comes from a study of CD8+ T cells in alopecia areata. In each case, RNA was isolated and then reverse transcribed into cDNA as the sequencing template. Only in-frame clones appear in the TCRdb table, and some are missing; sequencing was by immunoSEQ multiplex PCR. The data contain about 140,000 clones, around four fifths of them singletons. On this clone: A junction boundary mismatches the germline segment, possibly from a read error.

Treatment given: oral pan-JAK inhibitor, 5-10 mg twice daily. This specimen was CD8+ T cells sorted from blood, taken at week 4, from a patient treated with tofacitinib. This clonotype originated in a human donor with alopecia areata.

CDR3 coding DNA: TGTGCCGGCAGTTCCCAGGACAGGGAGCGCTACGAGCAGTACTTC. Amino acids: CAGSSQDRERYEQYF. The chain couples TRBV28 to TRBJ2-7, with 8 bases that match TRBD1. The CDR3 runs 15 residues. Germline CDR1 and CDR2: MDHEN and SYDVKM.